A single sample is the source of the 10 T cell receptor beta chains below, sequenced in a study of T cells in Graves' hyperthyroidism and ophthalmopathy. Amplified regions were TCR beta CDR3 sequences from RNA transcripts. In the first-round RT-PCR of the TCR CDR3, the HTBI primer set was used. TCRdb re-called the multiplex PCR reads through MiXCR, storing one row per CDR3 protein. The sample shows 410,000 or so distinct CDR3 sequences, approximately 14% of them seen only once. Input material: blood. These receptors all come from a man between 18 and 35 years old with Graves' ophthalmopathy.

As to this clonotype: Given a much more abundant clone one base away, this may be a read error. CDR3 nucleotides: TGTGCCAGCAGTATATCGGGAGTGAAAGAAGAGACCCAGTACTTC. Translation: CASSISGVKEETQYF. The J gene is TRBJ2-5, the V gene TRBV13; D might be TRBD2 (6 bases). The CDR3 sequence is 15 residues long. Per germline, CDR1 PRHDT and CDR2 FYEKMQ (reference sequence). Between the trimmed V and J ends, which lost 6 bases and 3 bases, there was a span of 17 bases.

At least ten counts were recorded for this clonotype. The chain has TRBV5-1 and TRBJ2-7, with 11 bases fitting TRBD1. V shed 4 bases, J shed 5 bases, and the junction held 5 bases outside the gene matches. Germline values: CDR1 SGHRS, CDR2 YFSETQ. CDR3 length: 14 residues. CDR3 region: CASSPGQGVDEQYF. CDR3 nucleotides: TGCGCCAGCAGCCCGGGACAGGGGGTTGACGAGCAGTACTTC. Variable domain in full (rest from reference TRBV5-1 and TRBJ2-7): KAGVTQTPRYLIKTRGQQVTLSCSPISGHRSVSWYQQTPGQGLQFLFEYFSETQRNKGNFPGRFSGRQFSNSRSEMNVSTLELGDSALYLCASSPGQGVDEQYFGPGTRLTVT.

This clonotype was detected only once. The rearrangement links TRBV11-2 to TRBJ2-5; TRBD2 aligns across 12 bases. Trimming removed 0 bases from V and 4 bases from J; junction bases left unmatched: 3. This CDR3 contains 16 residues. CDR1 is SGHAT and CDR2 is FQNNGV in the germline V gene. The CDR3 reads CASSLEALAGGETQYF. The CDR3 DNA reads TGTGCCAGCAGCTTAGAGGCACTAGCGGGGGGAGAGACCCAGTACTTC.

This clonotype was seen a handful of times. This rearrangement joins TRBV24-1 to TRBJ2-1; 10 nucleotides line up with TRBD2. CDR1 is KGHDR, CDR2 SFDVKD, per germline. The length of the CDR3 is 16 residues. The J segment lost 6 bases and the V segment lost 0 bases, leaving 4 bases of the junction unmatched. CDR3 sequence (DNA): TGTGCCACCAGTGATTTGCAGCGGGGGGGCCTCAATGAGCAGTTCTTC. Its protein product is CATSDLQRGGLNEQFF.

V gene TRBV9 combines with J gene TRBJ2-1; 10 nucleotides line up with TRBD2. The CDR3 is made up of 17 amino acids. The V and J ends lost 4 bases and 3 bases, in that order; junction bases with no gene match: 10. In germline, CDR1 is SGDLS, CDR2 YYNGEE. In DNA, the CDR3 is TGTGCCAGCAGCACCGGGGGACTAGCGTCCATCTACAATGAGCAGTTCTTC. It specifies CASSTGGLASIYNEQFF.

The genes are TRBV25-1 and TRBJ2-7; D is possibly TRBD2 (6 bases). The CDR3 consists of 12 residues. The V end was cut by 10 bases, the J end by 0 bases, with 10 bases between. CDR1 is MGHDK and CDR2 is SYGVNS in the germline V gene. The CDR3 here is CANWDSSYEQYF. For the CDR3, the DNA is TGTGCCAACTGGGACTCCTCCTACGAGCAGTACTTC.

This clonotype was recorded many times. The chain couples TRBV27 to TRBJ1-1, with D maybe TRBD1 (6 bases). CDR3 size: 15 residues. The ends were cut back, 5 bases at V and 4 bases at J, with 17 bases in the middle. In germline, CDR1 is MNHEY, CDR2 SMNVEV (reference sequence). In nucleotides, the CDR3 is TGTGCCAGCAGTAGATGGGACACCCGTATCACTGAAGCTTTCTTT. Translation: CASSRWDTRITEAFF.

The chain joins TRBV15 to TRBJ1-3; D ambiguous. Germline lookup yields CDR1 LNHNV and CDR2 YYDKDF (reference sequence). The CDR3 has 15 amino acids. Trimming cost V 5 bases and J 0 bases, with 11 bases left between them. The CDR3 DNA reads as TGTGCCACCAGCCGATCCCACAGCTCTGGAAACACCATATATTTT. It codes for CATSRSHSSGNTIYF.

At least ten counts were recorded for this clonotype. The chain combines TRBV29-1 with TRBJ2-1; D is possibly TRBD1 (6 bases). The V gene's germline CDR1 is SQVTM and CDR2 ANQGSEA. This CDR3 comprises 10 residues. Trimming stripped 7 bases from V and 7 bases from J, with 8 bases between. The CDR3 DNA sequence: TGCAGCGGAGGGGGTAATGAGCAGTTCTTC. Translated: CSGGGNEQFF.

This clonotype was seen many times. The V and J genes are TRBV12-3 or TRBV12-4 and TRBJ1-3, with D uncertain. Trimming stripped 1 base from V and 2 bases from J, with 3 bases between. The CDR3 has 13 residues. CDR3 loop: CASSLGAGNTIYF. CDR3 in DNA: TGTGCCAGCAGTTTAGGGGCTGGAAACACCATATATTTT.